A selection of T cell receptor beta chains follows, all from one sample in a study of blood T cell repertoires in COVID-19. The method was immunoSEQ multiplex PCR; TCRdb's version includes in-frame clones alone and lacks a portion of them. The sample contains around 130,000 clones, approximately 81% of which appear only once. Sequenced sample: peripheral blood. All receptors derive from a man aged 60 to 69 with acute or convalescent COVID-19. The CDR3 runs from the conserved cysteine through the conserved F or W. The D gene is left open where the match is weak. Size is omitted from some rows. Given values are once, few, many or a class for expanded clones.

V gene,CDR3 length,D gene,J gene,clone size,CDR3 DNA,CDR3 protein
TRBV19,13,NA,TRBJ1-1,NA,TGTGCCAGTAGCGGACAGCCTAACACTGAAGCTTTCTTT,CASSGQPNTEAFF
TRBV18,15,NA,TRBJ2-1,NA,TGTGCCAGCTTACAGGGCCGAGATACCGCCAGGGAGCAGTTCTTC,CASLQGRDTAREQFF
TRBV28,13,NA,TRBJ1-5,NA,TGTGCCAGCTTCGGGGATAGCAATCAGCCCCAGCATTTT,CASFGDSNQPQHF
TRBV6-2/TRBV6-3,14,NA,TRBJ2-7,NA,TGTGCCAGCAGTTACGGACAGAAAGTCTACGAGCAGTACTTC,CASSYGQKVYEQYF
TRBV6-5,14,NA,TRBJ1-2,NA,TGTGCCAGCAGTTACTCAAGGGGTCAGGATGGCTACACCTTC,CASSYSRGQDGYTF
TRBV6-5,14,TRBD2,TRBJ2-2,NA,TGTGCCAGCAGCGGGAGGCCGGCTCTGGGGGAGCTGTTTTTT,CASSGRPALGELFF
TRBV7-2,13,NA,TRBJ1-2,once,TGTGCCAGCAGCGTAGCAGGGGAGGGTGGCTACACCTTC,CASSVAGEGGYTF
TRBV4-1,14,TRBD2,TRBJ2-7,few,TGCGCCAGCAGCCAAAGGAGCGGGGACTACGAGCAGTACTTC,CASSQRSGDYEQYF
TRBV7-3,14,NA,TRBJ1-1,once,TGTGCCAGCAGCTTACTAGGGAGGGACACTGAAGCTTTCTTT,CASSLLGRDTEAFF
TRBV7-8,15,TRBD1,TRBJ2-3,NA,TGTGCCAGCAGCTTCCGACAGGGGGCTACAGATACGCAGTATTTT,CASSFRQGATDTQYF
TRBV7-4,14,NA,TRBJ2-4,NA,TGTGCCAGCCTAGTCCGAGCGGTCAAAAACATTCAGTACTTC,CASLVRAVKNIQYF
TRBV30,15,TRBD2,TRBJ2-1,NA,TGTGCCTGGAGTCACAAGGGACTAGCGGACAATGAGCAGTTCTTC,CAWSHKGLADNEQFF
TRBV5-4,15,NA,TRBJ1-1,NA,TGTGCCAGCAGCTTGGTGACGGGGATGAACACTGAAGCTTTCTTT,CASSLVTGMNTEAFF
TRBV7-2,13,NA,TRBJ1-1,NA,TGTGCCAGCAGCTTAACGTCTATAACTGAAGCTTTCTTT,CASSLTSITEAFF
TRBV28,17,NA,TRBJ2-7,NA,TGTGCCAGCAGTTCGACAGCAGCCCAACCTTTGGGGTACGAGCAGTACTTC,CASSSTAAQPLGYEQYF
TRBV7-2,16,TRBD2,TRBJ2-3,NA,TGTGCCAGCAGCGCGAGAGGGCGGGGGGGCACAGATACGCAGTATTTT,CASSARGRGGTDTQYF
TRBV10-3,15,TRBD1,TRBJ2-3,NA,TGTGCCATCAGCGCCGGGACAGGGGATGTAGATACGCAGTATTTT,CAISAGTGDVDTQYF
TRBV30,11,NA,TRBJ2-5,NA,TGTGCCTGGTTATTCCAAGAGACCCAGTACTTC,CAWLFQETQYF
TRBV27,15,NA,TRBJ1-2,NA,TGTGCCAGCAGTTTTTTGGGGCGAACTAACTATGGCTACACCTTC,CASSFLGRTNYGYTF
TRBV18,12,NA,TRBJ2-3,NA,TGTGCCAGCTCCCTCAGCACAGATACGCAGTATTTT,CASSLSTDTQYF
TRBV12-3/TRBV12-4,13,TRBD1,TRBJ1-1,NA,TGTGCCAGCAGAAACACAGGGGCCACTGAAGCTTTCTTT,CASRNTGATEAFF
TRBV11-2,14,TRBD2,TRBJ2-5,NA,TGTGCCAGCAGACCTAGCGGCGTAGGAACGGCCCAGTACTTC,CASRPSGVGTAQYF
TRBV3-1/TRBV3-2,15,NA,TRBJ1-3,NA,TGTGCCAGCAGCCACCCTACGCTCTCTGGAAACACCATATATTTT,CASSHPTLSGNTIYF